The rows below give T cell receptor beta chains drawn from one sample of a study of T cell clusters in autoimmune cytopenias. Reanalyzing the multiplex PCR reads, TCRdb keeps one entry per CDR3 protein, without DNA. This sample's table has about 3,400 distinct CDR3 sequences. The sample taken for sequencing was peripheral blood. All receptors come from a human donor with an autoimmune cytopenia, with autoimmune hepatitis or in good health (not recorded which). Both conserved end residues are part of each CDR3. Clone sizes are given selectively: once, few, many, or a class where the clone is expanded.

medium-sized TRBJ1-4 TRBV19 CASIGAGGFGEKLFF
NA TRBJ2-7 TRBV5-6 CASSQDKAGKNEQYF
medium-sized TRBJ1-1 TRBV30 CAWSNPRDLRPEAFF
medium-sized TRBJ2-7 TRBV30 CAWSSGTGGEQYF
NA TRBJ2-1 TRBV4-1 CASRALSPGLAGGGWEQFF
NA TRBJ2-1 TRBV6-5 CASSYTPSGGADEQFF
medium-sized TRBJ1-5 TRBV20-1 CSAQTGPSNQPQHF
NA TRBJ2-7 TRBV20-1 CSATGTSGRRSYEQYF
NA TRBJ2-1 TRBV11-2 CASSFRLAGVYNEQFF
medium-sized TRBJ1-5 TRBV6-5 CASSYSMGSNQPQHF
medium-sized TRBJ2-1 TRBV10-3 CAISEPTPGGWPNEQFF
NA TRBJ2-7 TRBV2 CASSEARERPYEQYF
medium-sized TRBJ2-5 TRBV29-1 CSVELRERFQETQYF
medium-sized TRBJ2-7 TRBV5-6 CASTIRGGPPRGEQYF
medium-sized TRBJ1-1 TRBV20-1 CSAIREGTEAFF
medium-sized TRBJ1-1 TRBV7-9 CASSSRQGRDTEAFF
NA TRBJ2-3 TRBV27 CASSLRGQSTDTQYF
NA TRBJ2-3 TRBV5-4 CASSRGEVADTQYF
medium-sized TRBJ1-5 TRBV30 CAWSETDNQPQHF
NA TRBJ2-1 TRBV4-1 CASSPGGVRYNEQFF
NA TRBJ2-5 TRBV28 CASSLAGGRGETQYF
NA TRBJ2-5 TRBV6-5 CASSYSNIAGGQETQYF
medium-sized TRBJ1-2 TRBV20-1 CSVEIRDRGSGYTF
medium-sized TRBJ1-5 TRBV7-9 CASSVSNQPQHF
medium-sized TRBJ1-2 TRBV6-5 CASIPGTGPNGYTF
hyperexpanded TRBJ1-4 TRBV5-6 CASSLAGGWGNEKLFF
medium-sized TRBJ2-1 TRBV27 CASKNPQGGYNEQFF
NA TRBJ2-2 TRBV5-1 CASSWGQGDTGELFF
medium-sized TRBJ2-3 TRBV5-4 CASSLKASGDTQYF
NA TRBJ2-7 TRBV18 CASSPTSGEIYEQYF
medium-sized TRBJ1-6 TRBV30 CAWSVESVTYNSPLHF
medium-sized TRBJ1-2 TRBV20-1 CSASESIQGYTF
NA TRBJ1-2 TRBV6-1 CASSEGQGVYYGYTF
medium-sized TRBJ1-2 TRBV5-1 CASSMETGASYGYTF
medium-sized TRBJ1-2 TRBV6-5 CASSYSSLFNYGYTF
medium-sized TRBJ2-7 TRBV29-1 CSACALGGTYEQYF
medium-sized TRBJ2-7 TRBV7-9 CASSQEWHEQYF
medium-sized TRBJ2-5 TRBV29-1 CSVLRGATKTQYF
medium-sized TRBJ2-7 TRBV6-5 CASSYDPGQGYEQYF
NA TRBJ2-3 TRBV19 CASSLGATPDTQYF
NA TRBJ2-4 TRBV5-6 CASSFGGNIQYF
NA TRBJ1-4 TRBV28 CASSSGTATLEGGEKLFF
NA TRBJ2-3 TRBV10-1 CASSESTWEDTQYF
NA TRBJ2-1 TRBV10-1 CASSESTGGTQFF
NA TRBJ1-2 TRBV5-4 CASTMKGQRYGYTF